This TCR beta chain was identified in a study of cytomegalovirus exposure and HLA in healthy donors. Study results and caveats: Using the classifier, cytomegalovirus status was reportedly diagnosed with high specificity and sensitivity.

PCR used 60 Vbeta primers and 13 Jbeta primers. The assay was immunoSEQ multiplex PCR, and TCRdb's table has in-frame clones only and misses some. The sample shows about 170,000 clones, 80% of them seen only once. The CDR3 length is 19 residues. Germline CDR1 LGHNA, CDR2 YSLEER. V was clipped by 0 bases and J by 0 bases, with 20 bases between them. With respect to this clone: The antigen remains undetermined.

The sample comprised PBMCs. This sequence joins TRBV4-3 and TRBJ1-2, with D unresolved. This clonotype originated in a woman between 50 and 59 years old in good health and CMV-seropositive. CDR3 DNA: TGCGCCAGCAGCCAAGATCTCATCCCGAGCGGGAGAGCTAACTATGGCTACACCTTC. Its translation is CASSQDLIPSGRANYGYTF.